The clone carrying this TCR beta chain was picked up many times. This sample is part of a study of identical twins. TCRdb analysed the 5' RACE reads with MiXCR anew, one entry per CDR3 protein. The sample has 600,000 to 700,000 distinct CDR3 sequences; 21% are singletons. In germline, CDR1 is LNHDA, CDR2 SQIVND (reference sequence). V gave up 5 bases and J gave up 3 bases; unmatched junction bases: 7. This CDR3 region has 15 residues. These data are also associated with another study on T cells expressing NK-cell markers.

Sequencing was carried out using PBMCs. V is TRBV19 and J is TRBJ2-1; 7 bases match TRBD1. This TCR was recovered from a woman aged 18 to 35 in good health. Here the CDR3 reads CASSSRDRVYNEQFF. The DNA of the CDR3 is TGTGCCAGTAGTTCCCGGGACAGAGTCTACAATGAGCAGTTCTTC. The full variable domain, its missing parts supplied by reference TRBV19 and TRBJ2-1, is DGGITQSPKYLFRKEGQNVTLSCEQNLNHDAMYWYRQDPGQGLRLIYYSQIVNDFQKGDIAEGYSVSREKKESFPLTVTSAQKNPTAFYLCASSSRDRVYNEQFFGPGTRLTVL.